This T cell receptor beta chain was captured in a study of T cell responses to AZD1222 COVID-19 vaccine. Study background: Pooling was applied to second doses at about 4 or about 12 weeks. Study-level results: There were mostly white British donors and more females than males, and clonal diversity was possibly underestimated. Baseline testing showed seropositivity in only six or seven AZD1222 recipients.

As to this clone: Antigen unknown. The junction departs from the called germline gene at one end, perhaps through a read error.

CDR3 length: 13 residues. Germline assignment: CDR1 SSHAT and CDR2 FNYEAQ (reference sequence). Assay: immunoSEQ multiplex PCR; the TCRdb copy retains only in-frame clones and omits some. The data contain 150,000 to 160,000 clones, around nine tenths of them singletons. The sequences come from peripheral blood, collected on day 0 of AZD1222 vaccination. This sequence was found in an adult in good health. V is TRBV7-7 and J is TRBJ2-1; no reliable D call. The CDR3 region is CASSHALVDEQFF. As DNA, the CDR3 is TGTGCTAGCAGCCACGCATTGGTGGATGAGCAGTTCTTC.